Each of the 9 T cell receptor beta chains below was sequenced from the same sample in a study of cytomegalovirus exposure and HLA in healthy donors. 60 Vbeta and 13 Jbeta primers were used in PCR. Using immunoSEQ multiplex PCR, the repertoire was profiled, and TCRdb retains in-frame clones only, with some absent. The sample carries 150,000 to 200,000 clones, roughly 80% recorded once. Sequences were obtained from PBMCs. These TCRs come from a boy aged 5-17 years in good health and CMV-seronegative.

V gene TRBV2 combines with J gene TRBJ1-6, with D hard to call. Per the germline V gene, CDR1 is SNHLY and CDR2 is FYNNEI. The germline V and J ends were trimmed by 9 bases and 7 bases, with 16 bases remaining between them. The CDR3 is made up of 14 amino acids. The CDR3 sequence is CASGPGSVNSPLHF. In nucleotides, the CDR3 is TGTGCCAGTGGGCCGGGATCCGTCAATTCACCCCTCCACTTT. Looking up the rest from reference TRBV2 and TRBJ1-6 gives the full variable domain: EPEVTQTPSHQVTQMGQEVILRCVPISNHLYFYWYRQILGQKVEFLVSFYNNEISEKSEIFDDQFSVERPDGSNFTLKIRSTKLEDSAMYFCASGPGSVNSPLHFGNGTRLTVT.

The chain couples TRBV27 to TRBJ2-3; maybe TRBD1 (6 bases). Germline V gene lookup returns CDR1 MNHEY and CDR2 SMNVEV (reference sequence). The V gene lost 7 bases and the J gene lost 4 bases, with 18 bases spanning the gap. The length of the CDR3 is 15 residues. Here the CDR3 DNA reads TGTGCCAGCACCCTATATGGGGGCTCATCAGATACGCAGTATTTT. It is translated as CASTLYGGSSDTQYF.

The genes are TRBV13 and TRBJ2-2, with a tentative D call TRBD2 (5 bases). The CDR3 has 15 amino acids. Germline assignment: CDR1 PRHDT and CDR2 FYEKMQ (reference sequence). The germline V and J ends were trimmed by 4 bases and 0 bases, with 9 bases remaining between them. The CDR3 sequence: CASSSGLPNTGELFF. The CDR3 nucleotides are TGTGCCAGCAGCTCCGGACTCCCGAACACCGGGGAGCTGTTTTTT.

The CDR3 DNA reads as TGTGCCTGGTCCAGGGAGACAGGGCTCTGGGATGAGCAGTTCTTC. Translation: CAWSRETGLWDEQFF. This sequence joins TRBV30 and TRBJ2-1, with 7 positions matching TRBD1. The CDR3 covers 15 residues. V lost 5 bases, J lost 8 bases, and 15 bases stayed unmatched. Germline CDR1 and CDR2: GTSNPN and SVGIG (reference sequence).

This clone was observed once. This chain connects TRBV7-8 to TRBJ2-7; no reliable D call. V was pared by 4 bases and J by 1 base, with 17 bases between. CDR3 length: 16 amino acids. The germline V gene has CDR1 SGHVS and CDR2 FQNEAQ. CDR3 residues: CASSSGFEKRSYEQYF. The CDR3 DNA reads as TGTGCCAGCAGCTCGGGTTTCGAGAAAAGATCCTACGAGCAGTACTTC.

The genes are TRBV5-6 and TRBJ1-6; no reliable D call. The germline V gene has CDR1 SGHDT and CDR2 YYEEEE. Between the trimmed V and J ends, which lost 3 bases and 9 bases, there was a span of 13 bases. CDR3 length: 14 residues. CDR3 loop: CASSSYRGGSPLHF. As DNA, the CDR3 is TGTGCCAGCAGCTCGTATCGGGGAGGTTCACCCCTCCACTTT.

The chain has TRBV15 and TRBJ2-7; TRBD1 is a possible D gene (5 bases). The V gene's germline CDR1 is LNHNV and CDR2 YYDKDF (reference sequence). V lost 3 bases to trimming and J lost 5 bases, with 11 bases between them. This CDR3 is 13 amino acids long. The CDR3 bases are TGTGCCACCAGCAGCCGGGCAGGGAACGAGCAGTACTTC. Amino acids: CATSSRAGNEQYF.

The gene calls are TRBV30 and TRBJ1-4, with D possibly matching TRBD1 (6 bases). Looked up from germline, CDR1 is GTSNPN and CDR2 is SVGIG (reference sequence). CDR3 length: 17 residues. V dropped 5 bases and J dropped 0 bases, with 19 bases sitting between them. CDR3 bases: TGTGCCTGGTCTCGGGGACATTTAACCACAACTAATGAAAAACTGTTTTTT. Its translation: CAWSRGHLTTTNEKLFF.

This clone was detected only once. The rearrangement uses TRBV9 and TRBJ2-1; TRBD2 aligns across 9 bases. V lost 7 bases to trimming and J lost 5 bases; unmatched junction nucleotides: 4. The V gene's germline CDR1 is SGDLS and CDR2 YYNGEE. The CDR3 is made up of 13 amino acids. The CDR3 here is CASQASGDNEQFF. The CDR3 bases are TGTGCCAGCCAGGCTAGCGGGGACAATGAGCAGTTCTTC. Full variable domain (outside the CDR3, taken from reference TRBV9 and TRBJ2-1): DSGVTQTPKHLITATGQRVTLRCSPRSGDLSVYWYQQSLDQGLQFLIQYYNGEERAKGNILERFSAQQFPDLHSELNLSSLELGDSALYFCASQASGDNEQFFGPGTRLTVL.